A single sample is the source of the 11 T cell receptor beta chains below, sequenced in a study of neoadjuvant anti-PD-1 for oral cavity cancer. Libraries were prepared by immunoSEQ multiplex PCR; TCRdb keeps only in-frame clonotypes and omits some of them. The sample shows 63,000 or so clones, 80% to 90% of them seen only once. Time point meaning: after neoadjuvant nivolumab, at surgical resection. The sample here was PBMCs, taken after nivolumab (anti-PD-1) treatment. The receptors come from a person aged 35 to 85 with oral cavity squamous cell carcinoma.

This clone was recorded once. The V gene is TRBV18, the J gene TRBJ2-2; D not resolved. The CDR3 runs 13 residues. Per germline, CDR1 KGHSH and CDR2 LQKENI. V dropped 6 bases and J dropped 2 bases, with 7 bases sitting between them. CDR3 sequence (DNA): TGTGCCAGCTCCGCAAGAAACACCGGGGAGCTGTTTTTT. Its protein product is CASSARNTGELFF.

V usage is TRBV4-2 and J usage is TRBJ2-1, with 11 bases lining up with TRBD2. CDR1 and CDR2 (germline): LGHNA, YNFKEQ. The CDR3 is 21 amino acids. V lost 3 bases to trimming and J lost 4 bases; unmatched junction nucleotides: 20. CDR3 in amino acids: CASSQRPGTSGTTGGYNEQFF. The CDR3 bases are TGTGCCAGCAGCCAGCGCCCCGGGACTAGCGGAACCACCGGGGGGTACAATGAGCAGTTCTTC.

This clone was seen only once. J is TRBJ2-7 and V is TRBV9; D is ambiguous. The CDR3 is made up of 14 amino acids. Trimming stripped 0 bases from V and 0 bases from J, with 7 bases between. The germline gives CDR1 SGDLS, CDR2 YYNGEE. DNA for the CDR3: TGTGCCAGCAGCGTAGTTGGAAGCTCCTACGAGCAGTACTTC. The encoded protein is CASSVVGSSYEQYF.

The genes are TRBV28 and TRBJ1-1; a possible D gene is TRBD1 (6 bases). Trimming cost V 4 bases and J 0 bases, with 12 bases left between them. This CDR3 contains 15 residues. In germline, CDR1 is MDHEN, CDR2 SYDVKM. The CDR3 reads CASSSNGGVNTEAFF. CDR3 sequence (DNA): TGTGCCAGCAGTTCAAACGGGGGCGTGAACACTGAAGCTTTCTTT.

V and J are TRBV6-1 and TRBJ1-1; D might be TRBD1 (6 bases). Trimming shortened V by 0 bases and J by 0 bases, and 11 bases separated the two germline ends. Germline V gives CDR1 MNHNS, CDR2 SASEGT. CDR3 size: 16 residues. CDR3 nucleotide sequence: TGTGCCAGCAGTGAAGCTCTGGGGACATTGAACACTGAAGCTTTCTTT. Translating gives CASSEALGTLNTEAFF.

V is TRBV11-3 and J is TRBJ2-3; possibly TRBD1 or TRBD2 for D (5 bases each). The ends were cut back, 1 base at V and 1 base at J, with 9 bases in the middle. This CDR3 contains 15 residues. Germline CDR1 reads SGHNT; CDR2 reads YENEEA. The CDR3: CASSLGGRGTDTQYF. For the CDR3, the DNA is TGTGCCAGCAGCTTAGGGGGGAGAGGCACAGATACGCAGTATTTT.

This clone was observed once. The V and J genes are TRBV7-9 and TRBJ2-4, with TRBD2 matching 12 bases. The CDR3 totals 17 residues. V was pared by 1 base and J by 3 bases, with 4 bases of the junction left unmatched. CDR1 is SEHNR, CDR2 FQNEAQ, per germline (reference sequence). The CDR3 region has the DNA TGTGCCAGCAGCTTAGGACTAGCGGGGGAGGGCAAAAACATTCAGTACTTC. This sequence encodes CASSLGLAGEGKNIQYF.

There are a few counts of this clone. The sample holds other DNA sequences that translate to the same CDR3. The V and J genes are TRBV30 and TRBJ1-2; TRBD1 might be the D (6 bases). The V gene lost 3 bases and the J gene lost 5 bases, with 13 bases spanning the gap. The CDR3 length is 13 residues. CDR1 and CDR2 from the germline V gene are GTSNPN and SVGIG (reference sequence). The CDR3 loop is CAWSRDRPYGYTF. The DNA of the CDR3 is TGTGCCTGGAGCCGAGACAGGCCTTATGGCTACACCTTC.

The rearrangement uses TRBV29-1 and TRBJ2-1, with 10 bases matching TRBD2. The CDR3 is 15 residues long. Trimming took 4 bases from V and 5 from J; bases not matched to a gene: 8. CDR1 and CDR2 (germline): SQVTM, ANQGSEA. DNA of the CDR3: TGCAGCGTTGGGTCCAGGACTAGCGGACACAATGAGCAGTTCTTC. As protein: CSVGSRTSGHNEQFF.

The chain joins TRBV5-1 to TRBJ1-3, with no clear D. CDR3 size: 15 residues. With 1 base removed from V and 0 bases from J, the gap between germline ends came to 8 bases. CDR1 is SGHRS and CDR2 is YFSETQ in the germline V gene. The chain's CDR3 is CASSLTVNSGNTIYF. The CDR3 DNA is TGCGCCAGCAGCTTGACAGTAAACTCTGGAAACACCATATATTTT.

The gene calls are TRBV6-1 and TRBJ1-5, with 8 bases matching TRBD1. CDR1 and CDR2 from the germline V gene are MNHNS and SASEGT. This CDR3 spans 15 amino acids. V was clipped by 5 bases and J by 1 base; unmatched bases: 4. The CDR3 nucleotides read TGTGCCAGCAGTCCGGGACAGGTGAGCAATCAGCCCCAGCATTTT. Translation gives CASSPGQVSNQPQHF.